Detailed here is one T cell receptor (beta chain). TCRdb processed the PCR reads anew with MiXCR; each CDR3 protein has one entry. The sample lists under 600,000 distinct CDR3 sequences, about 26% occurring once. The data stem from a study of molecular identifiers for immune sequencing clone quantification. Germline loops: CDR1 DFQATT, CDR2 SNEGSKA (reference sequence). The junction had 29 bases not matched to a gene; V was cut back by 6 bases and J by 0 bases. The CDR3 is 22 amino acids. Sequenced input: naive CD8+ T cells from blood, with Jurkat cell RNA spiked in. Stated subset: FACS-sorted CD8+CD4-CCR7+CD45RA+ naive T cells. V and J are TRBV20-1 and TRBJ1-1; TRBD1 aligns across 9 bases. The clonotype originates from a human donor in good health. Some libraries in this study had Jurkat cell RNA spiked in. CDR3 in amino acids: CSASIMGQSITGGLAMNTEAFF. As DNA, the CDR3 is TGCAGTGCAAGTATTATGGGTCAGAGTATTACAGGGGGCTTGGCGATGAACACTGAAGCTTTCTTT.